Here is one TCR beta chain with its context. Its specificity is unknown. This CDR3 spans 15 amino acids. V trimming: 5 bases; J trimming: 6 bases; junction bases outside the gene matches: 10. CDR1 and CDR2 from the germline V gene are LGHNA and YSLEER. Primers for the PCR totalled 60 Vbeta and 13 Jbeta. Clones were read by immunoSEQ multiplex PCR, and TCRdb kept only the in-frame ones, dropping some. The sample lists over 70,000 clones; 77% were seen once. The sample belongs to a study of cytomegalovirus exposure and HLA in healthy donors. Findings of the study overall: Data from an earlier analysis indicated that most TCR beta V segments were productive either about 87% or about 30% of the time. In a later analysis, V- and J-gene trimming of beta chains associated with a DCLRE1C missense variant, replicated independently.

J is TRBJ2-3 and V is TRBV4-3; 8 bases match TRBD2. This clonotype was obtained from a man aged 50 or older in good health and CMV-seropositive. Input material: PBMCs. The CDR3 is CASSLGGGRSDTQYF. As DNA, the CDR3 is TGCGCCAGCAGCTTAGGTGGCGGGAGGTCTGATACGCAGTATTTT.